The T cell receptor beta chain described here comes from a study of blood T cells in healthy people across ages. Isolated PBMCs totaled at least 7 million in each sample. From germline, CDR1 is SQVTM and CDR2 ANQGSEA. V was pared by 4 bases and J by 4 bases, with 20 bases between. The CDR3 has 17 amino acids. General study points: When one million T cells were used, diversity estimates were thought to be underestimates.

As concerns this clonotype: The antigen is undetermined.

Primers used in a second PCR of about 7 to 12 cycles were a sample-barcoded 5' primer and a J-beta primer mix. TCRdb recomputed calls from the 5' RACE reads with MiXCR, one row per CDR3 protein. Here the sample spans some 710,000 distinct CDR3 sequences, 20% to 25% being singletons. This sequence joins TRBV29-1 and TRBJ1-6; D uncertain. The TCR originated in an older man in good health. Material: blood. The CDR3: CSVGDDIGASYNSPLHF. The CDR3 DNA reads TGCAGCGTTGGCGATGACATCGGTGCCTCTTATAATTCACCCCTCCACTTT.